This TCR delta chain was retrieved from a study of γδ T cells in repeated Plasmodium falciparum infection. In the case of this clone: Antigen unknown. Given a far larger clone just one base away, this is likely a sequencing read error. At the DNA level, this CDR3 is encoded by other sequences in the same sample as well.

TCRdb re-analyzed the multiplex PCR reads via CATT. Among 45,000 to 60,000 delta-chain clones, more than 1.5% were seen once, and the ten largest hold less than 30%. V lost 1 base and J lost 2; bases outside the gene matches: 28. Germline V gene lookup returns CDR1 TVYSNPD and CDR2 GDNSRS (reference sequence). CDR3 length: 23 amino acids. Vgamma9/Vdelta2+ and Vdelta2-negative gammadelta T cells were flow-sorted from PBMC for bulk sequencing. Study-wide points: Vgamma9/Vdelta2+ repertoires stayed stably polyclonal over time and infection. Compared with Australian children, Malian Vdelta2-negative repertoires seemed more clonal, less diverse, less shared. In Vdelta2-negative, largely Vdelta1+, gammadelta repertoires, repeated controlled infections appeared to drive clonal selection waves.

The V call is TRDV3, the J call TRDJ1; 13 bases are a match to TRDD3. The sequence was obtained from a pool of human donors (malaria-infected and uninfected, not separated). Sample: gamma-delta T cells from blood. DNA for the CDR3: TGTGCCTTTACCGGGGAGCCTCCTCCCGCCTACTGGGGGATACGCTTTTTAACCGATAAACTCATCTTT. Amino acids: CAFTGEPPPAYWGIRFLTDKLIF.